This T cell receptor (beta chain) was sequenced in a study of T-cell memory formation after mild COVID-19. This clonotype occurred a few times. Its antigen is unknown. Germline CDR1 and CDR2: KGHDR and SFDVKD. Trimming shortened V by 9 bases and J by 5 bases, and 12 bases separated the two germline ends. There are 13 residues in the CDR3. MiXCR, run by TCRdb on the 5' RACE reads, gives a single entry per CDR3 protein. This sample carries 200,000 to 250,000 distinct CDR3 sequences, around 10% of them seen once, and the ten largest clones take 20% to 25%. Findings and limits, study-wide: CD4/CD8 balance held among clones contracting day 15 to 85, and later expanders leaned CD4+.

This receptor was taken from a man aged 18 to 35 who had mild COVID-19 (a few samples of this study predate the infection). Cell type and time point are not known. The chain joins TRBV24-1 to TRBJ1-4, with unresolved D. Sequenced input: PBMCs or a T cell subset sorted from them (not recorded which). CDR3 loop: CATAAGGNEKLFF. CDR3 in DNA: TGTGCCACCGCGGCGGGAGGAAATGAAAAACTGTTTTTT.